Each of the 6 T cell receptor beta chains below was sequenced from the same sample in a study of CD8+CD57+ T cells in acquired aplastic anemia. Researchers used genomic DNA as the template to profile TCR beta VDJ and CDR3. Using its own MiXCR run on the reads, TCRdb lists one record per CDR3 protein. The sample carries 450,000 to 600,000 distinct CDR3 sequences, approximately 33% recorded once. It was patients with CD8+CD57+ cell expansion by flow cytometry who were chosen for sequencing. Sequenced material: sorted CD4+, CD8+, or CD8+CD57+ T cells (not recorded which) from PBMCs. These receptors originate from a human donor with aplastic anemia.

This clonotype occurred a few times. CDR3 residues: CSANGAAGVQETQYF. The CDR3 DNA reads as TGCAGTGCTAACGGTGCAGCGGGGGTGCAAGAGACCCAGTACTTC. The gene calls are TRBV20-1 and TRBJ2-5; TRBD2 aligns across 8 bases. V lost 4 bases to trimming and J lost 2 bases; unmatched junction nucleotides: 9. Per the germline V gene, CDR1 is DFQATT and CDR2 is SNEGSKA (reference sequence). This CDR3 region has 15 residues.

This clonotype was detected only a few times. V gene TRBV10-3 combines with J gene TRBJ1-2, with D possibly matching TRBD1 (6 bases). The CDR3 has 11 residues. Trimming shortened V by 10 bases and J by 4 bases, and 10 bases separated the two germline ends. Germline loops: CDR1 ENHRY, CDR2 SYGVKD. For the CDR3, the DNA is TGTGCCACAGGACAGAGCTATGGCTACACCTTC. The encoded protein is CATGQSYGYTF.

The chain joins TRBV12-3 or TRBV12-4 to TRBJ2-3, with D perhaps given as TRBD1 or TRBD2 (5 bases each). CDR3 size: 15 residues. V lost 0 bases, J lost 3 bases, and 10 bases lay in between. CDR3 nucleotide sequence: TGTGCCAGCAGTTTAGCGCTTTGGGGGACAGATACGCAGTATTTT. This codes for CASSLALWGTDTQYF.

V is TRBV5-5 and J is TRBJ2-7; 11 nucleotides line up with TRBD2. The last part of the DNA fits TRBJ2-1 better; the J call may be wrong. Germline V lookup: CDR1 SGHKS, CDR2 YYEKEE (reference sequence). This CDR3 is 16 amino acids long. The CDR3 DNA sequence: TGTGCCAGCAGCTTGCGGCTAGCGGGAGGCTACAATGAGCAGTTCTTC. Protein product: CASSLRLAGGYNEQFF.

This clonotype was recorded many times. The chain links TRBV20-1 to TRBJ2-3; TRBD2 matches at 9 bases. The CDR3 length is 14 residues. The trim removed 3 bases at V and 5 bases at J, leaving 6 bases unmatched. CDR1 is DFQATT, CDR2 SNEGSKA, per germline (reference sequence). CDR3 amino acids: CSARGGRAVDTQYF. CDR3 nucleotides: TGCAGTGCTAGGGGCGGGAGGGCAGTAGATACGCAGTATTTT.

About this clonotype itself: A much larger clone sits a single nucleotide away, making a read error possible. This chain joins TRBV30 and TRBJ1-5; a weak D match, TRBD1 (5 bases). The CDR3 loop spans 13 amino acids. Trimming left V 2 bases short and J 5 bases short, with 10 bases between. The germline V gene has CDR1 GTSNPN and CDR2 SVGIG (reference sequence). CDR3 amino acids: CAWSTRGDQPQHF. CDR3 nucleotide sequence: TGTGCCTGGAGTACGCGGGGGGATCAGCCCCAGCATTTT.